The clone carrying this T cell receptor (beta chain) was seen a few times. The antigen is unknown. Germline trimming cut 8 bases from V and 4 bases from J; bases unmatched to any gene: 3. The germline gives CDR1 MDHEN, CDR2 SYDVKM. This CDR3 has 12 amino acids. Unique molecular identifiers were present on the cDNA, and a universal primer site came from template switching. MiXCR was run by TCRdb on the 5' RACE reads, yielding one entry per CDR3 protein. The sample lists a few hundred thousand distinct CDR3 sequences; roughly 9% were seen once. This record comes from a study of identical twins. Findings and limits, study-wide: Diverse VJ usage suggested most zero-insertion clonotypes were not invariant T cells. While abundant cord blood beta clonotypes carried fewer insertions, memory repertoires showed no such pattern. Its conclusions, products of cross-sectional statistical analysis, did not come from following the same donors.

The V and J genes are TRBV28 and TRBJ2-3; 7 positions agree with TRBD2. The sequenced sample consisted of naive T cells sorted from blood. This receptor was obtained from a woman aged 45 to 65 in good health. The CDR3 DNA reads TGTGCCAGCGGCGGGGGAGCAGATACGCAGTATTTT. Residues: CASGGGADTQYF.